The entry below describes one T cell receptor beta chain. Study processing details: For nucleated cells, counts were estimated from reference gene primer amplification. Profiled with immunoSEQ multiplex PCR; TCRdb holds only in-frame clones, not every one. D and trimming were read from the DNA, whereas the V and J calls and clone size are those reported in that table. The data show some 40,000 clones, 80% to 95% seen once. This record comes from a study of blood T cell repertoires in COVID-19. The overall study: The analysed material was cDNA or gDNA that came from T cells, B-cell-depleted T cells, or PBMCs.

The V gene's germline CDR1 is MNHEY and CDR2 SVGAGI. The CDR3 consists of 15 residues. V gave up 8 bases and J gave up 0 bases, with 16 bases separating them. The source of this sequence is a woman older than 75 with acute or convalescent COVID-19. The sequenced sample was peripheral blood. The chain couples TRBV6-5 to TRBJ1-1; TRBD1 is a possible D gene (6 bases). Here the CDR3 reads CASRTADFMNTEAFF. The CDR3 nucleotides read TGTGCCAGCCGGACAGCGGATTTCATGAACACTGAAGCTTTCTTT.